This is a list of T cell receptor beta chains from one sample in a study of graft-versus-host responses after intestinal transplantation. The antigens these receptors bind are not known. Clones were sequenced by immunoSEQ multiplex PCR, and TCRdb holds only the in-frame ones, with some missing. The sample records roughly 97,000 clones, roughly 87% being singletons. The input for sequencing was unstimulated CD4+ T cells sorted from spleen or lymph node cells, taken before intestinal transplant. The source of these receptors is a human donor who received an intestinal transplant. Each CDR3 is given with its conserved first and last residue. The order of the fields is V gene, clone size, D gene, J gene, CDR3 protein, CDR3 DNA. D genes are given only for firm matches. Only part of the rows carry a size: once, few, many, or a class if the clone is expanded.

>TRBV5-6|.|TRBD1|TRBJ2-5
CASSLDQGTGETQYF
TGTGCCAGCAGCTTGGACCAAGGGACAGGGGAGACCCAGTACTTC
>TRBV14|.|TRBD2|TRBJ2-5
CASSQPLAGAETQYF
TGTGCCAGCAGCCAACCACTAGCGGGAGCGGAGACCCAGTACTTC
>TRBV4-1|.|.|TRBJ1-2
CASSHSKGQPGGYTF
TGCGCCAGCAGCCACTCCAAGGGGCAGCCTGGGGGCTACACCTTC
>TRBV5-1|.|TRBD2|TRBJ2-1
CASSRGVAGTYNEQFF
TGCGCCAGCAGCCGGGGGGTAGCGGGAACCTACAATGAGCAGTTCTTC
>TRBV28|.|TRBD1|TRBJ2-3
CASSWDRGYTDTQYF
TGTGCCAGCAGTTGGGACAGGGGTTACACAGATACGCAGTATTTT
>TRBV1|once|.|TRBJ2-3
CTSSQDLATGDPNRNTDTQYF
TGCACCAGCAGCCAAGATCTCGCCACTGGGGATCCAAATAGAAACACAGATACGCAGTATTTT
>TRBV14|.|.|TRBJ2-7
CASSPLGAEAYEQYF
TGTGCCAGCAGCCCGCTTGGCGCTGAAGCCTACGAGCAGTACTTC
>TRBV6-7|.|TRBD1|TRBJ2-5
CASSYVGQGEETQYF
TGTGCCAGCAGTTACGTAGGGCAGGGGGAAGAGACCCAGTACTTC
>TRBV7-6|.|TRBD2|TRBJ2-1
CASSLEGGRAYNEQFF
TGTGCCAGCAGCTTAGAGGGCGGGAGAGCCTACAATGAGCAGTTCTTC
>TRBV7-2|once|TRBD2|TRBJ2-5
CASSLTSGVQETQYF
TGTGCCAGCAGCTTGACTAGCGGGGTCCAAGAGACCCAGTACTTC
>TRBV2|.|TRBD2|TRBJ2-3
CAVHRGGSSPFF
TGTGCCGTCCACCGGGGGGGTAGTTCGCCTTTTTTT
>TRBV11-2|.|TRBD2|TRBJ2-3
CASSLRLAGGTDTQYF
TGTGCCAGCAGCTTAAGGTTAGCGGGGGGCACAGATACGCAGTATTTT
>TRBV5-1|.|.|TRBJ1-1
CASSLAPMNTEAFF
TGCGCCAGCAGCTTGGCGCCCATGAACACTGAAGCTTTCTTT
>TRBV15|.|.|TRBJ1-3
CATSREGGNTIYF
TGTGCCACCAGCAGAGAGGGGGGGAACACCATATATTTT
>TRBV6-6|.|TRBD1|TRBJ1-4
CASRGQNPNEKLFF
TGTGCCAGCAGGGGACAGAACCCGAATGAAAAACTGTTTTTT
>TRBV4-2|.|.|TRBJ2-3
CASSQDSRSHPNTDTQYF
TGTGCCAGCAGCCAAGATAGCCGGTCTCACCCAAACACAGATACGCAGTATTTT
>TRBV5-1|.|TRBD2|TRBJ2-7
CASSLVGSGGVGNEQYF
TGCGCCAGCAGCTTGGTCGGCAGCGGGGGGGTCGGGAACGAGCAGTACTTC
>TRBV10-3|.|TRBD2|TRBJ2-1
CASTSGGSYNEQFF
TGTGCCAGTACTAGCGGGGGCTCCTACAATGAGCAGTTCTTC
>TRBV5-1|.|.|TRBJ1-4
CASSFRGAGEKLFF
TGCGCCAGCAGCTTCCGAGGGGCCGGTGAAAAACTGTTTTTT
>TRBV6-4|.|.|TRBJ2-1
CASSERTRNEQFF
TGTGCCAGCAGTGAACGGACACGGAATGAGCAGTTCTTC
>TRBV5-1|once|TRBD2|TRBJ2-1
CASSLVRLAGGLNEQFF
TGCGCCAGCAGCTTGGTCCGTCTAGCGGGGGGGCTCAATGAGCAGTTCTTC
>TRBV2|.|TRBD2|TRBJ2-1
CASRKGLAGGPSYNEQFF
TGTGCCAGCAGAAAGGGACTAGCGGGGGGACCGTCCTACAATGAGCAGTTCTTC
>TRBV7-9|.|TRBD1|TRBJ1-1
CASSLTGGRDTEAFF
TGTGCCAGCAGCTTAACAGGGGGCCGGGACACTGAAGCTTTCTTT
>TRBV6-1|once|.|TRBJ2-1
CASSEAGSHYNEQFF
TGTGCCAGCAGTGAAGCAGGGTCTCATTACAATGAGCAGTTCTTC
>TRBV15|once|TRBD1|TRBJ1-4
CATSRDPFDRGPSLTTNEKLFF
TGTGCCACCAGCAGAGATCCCTTTGACAGGGGACCGTCCCTTACAACTAATGAAAAACTGTTTTTT
>TRBV5-4|once|.|TRBJ2-3
CASSLPNGQGADTQYF
TGTGCCAGCAGCTTGCCGAATGGGCAGGGCGCAGATACGCAGTATTTT
>TRBV7-9|.|.|TRBJ1-1
CASSLAGTFGAFF
TGTGCCAGCAGCTTAGCCGGTACTTTTGGAGCTTTCTTT
>TRBV5-1|.|.|TRBJ2-7
CASSLGPWIPYEQYF
TGCGCCAGCAGCTTGGGGCCCTGGATCCCCTACGAGCAGTACTTC
>TRBV30|.|.|TRBJ1-1
CAWRFEGLNTEAFF
TGTGCCTGGAGGTTTGAAGGGTTGAACACTGAAGCTTTCTTT
>TRBV4-1|.|.|TRBJ2-1
CASSQDMAPLYNEQFF
TGCGCCAGCAGCCAAGATATGGCTCCACTTTACAATGAGCAGTTCTTC
>TRBV28|.|.|TRBJ2-7
CASSFAGNSYEQYF
TGTGCCAGCAGTTTTGCAGGGAACTCCTACGAGCAGTACTTC
>TRBV10-3|few|.|TRBJ1-2
CAISEDRYGYTF
TGTGCCATCAGTGAGGACAGATATGGCTACACCTTC
>TRBV28|.|.|TRBJ1-2
CASSLSQGDGYTF
TGTGCCAGCAGTTTGTCCCAGGGTGATGGCTACACCTTC
>TRBV2|.|.|TRBJ2-1
CASSPGRRTYNEQFF
TGTGCCAGCAGTCCGGGGCGGCGCACCTACAATGAGCAGTTCTTC
>TRBV6-6|.|.|TRBJ2-7
CASCPDPPYEQYF
TGTGCCAGCTGCCCCGACCCCCCCTACGAGCAGTACTTC
>TRBV5-1|.|.|TRBJ1-1
CASSLGSLGTEAFF
TGCGCCAGCAGCTTAGGTTCTCTTGGCACTGAAGCTTTCTTT
>TRBV6-6|.|.|TRBJ2-5
CASSYPSEETQYF
TGTGCCAGCAGTTACCCCTCCGAAGAGACCCAGTACTTC
>TRBV29-1|once|.|TRBJ1-2
CSVVRRLGEDGYTF
TGCAGCGTTGTTCGAAGGTTAGGGGAAGATGGCTACACCTTC
>TRBV6-1|.|.|TRBJ2-7
CASSRQVGGLYEQYF
TGTGCCAGCAGTCGCCAAGTTGGGGGCCTCTACGAGCAGTACTTC
>TRBV6-5|.|.|TRBJ2-3
CASSYGYSGTDTQYF
TGTGCCAGCAGTTATGGATATTCGGGCACAGATACGCAGTATTTT
>TRBV10-3|.|TRBD2|TRBJ2-4
CAISGGLARDIQYF
TGTGCCATCAGTGGGGGACTAGCGAGGGACATTCAGTACTTC
>TRBV9|.|.|TRBJ2-2
CASSVGVPGELFF
TGTGCCAGCAGCGTGGGCGTGCCCGGGGAGCTGTTTTTT
>TRBV25-1|.|.|TRBJ2-5
CASSLGGKETQYF
TGTGCCAGCAGCCTGGGGGGTAAAGAGACCCAGTACTTC
>TRBV7-3|.|.|TRBJ2-3
CASSLGLSTDTQYF
TGTGCCAGCAGCTTGGGACTGAGCACAGATACGCAGTATTTT
>TRBV19|.|TRBD1|TRBJ2-7
CASSDRGGHSEQYF
TGTGCCAGTAGTGACAGGGGAGGTCATAGCGAGCAGTACTTC
>TRBV7-3|.|.|TRBJ2-3
CASSLLPARYTDTQYF
TGTGCCAGCAGCTTACTCCCGGCCAGGTACACAGATACGCAGTATTTT
>TRBV7-9|once|.|TRBJ2-7
CASSLVLVGRPYEQYF
TGTGCCAGCAGCTTAGTGTTAGTCGGAAGGCCCTACGAGCAGTACTTC
>TRBV2|.|.|TRBJ1-1
CASINGMNTEAFF
TGTGCCAGCATAAACGGGATGAACACTGAAGCTTTCTTT
>TRBV19|once|.|TRBJ1-1
CASSTPPGREGRGTEAFF
TGTGCCAGTAGTACCCCCCCGGGCAGGGAAGGCCGGGGGACTGAAGCTTTCTTT
>TRBV5-6|.|.|TRBJ1-2
CASSQPGVPGYTF
TGTGCCAGCAGCCAACCGGGGGTCCCCGGCTACACCTTC
>TRBV2|once|.|TRBJ2-1
CAGRLPGGDNEQFF
TGTGCCGGAAGACTACCCGGTGGGGACAATGAGCAGTTCTTC
>TRBV7-2|.|.|TRBJ1-5
CASSLNRGGNQPQHF
TGTGCCAGCAGCTTAAATCGAGGGGGGAATCAGCCCCAGCATTTT
>TRBV5-4|few|.|TRBJ2-7
CASSLRERVPYEQYF
TGTGCCAGCAGCTTGCGAGAGCGCGTCCCCTACGAGCAGTACTTC
>TRBV4-2|.|TRBD2|TRBJ2-5
CASSASGRAAETQYF
TGTGCCAGCAGCGCTAGCGGGAGGGCCGCGGAGACCCAGTACTTC
>TRBV5-1|.|.|TRBJ1-1
CASSPFTGNSNTEAFF
TGCGCCAGCAGCCCCTTTACCGGGAACTCGAACACTGAAGCTTTCTTT
>TRBV6-5|.|TRBD2|TRBJ2-1
CASRTSGTSNEQFF
TGTGCCAGCAGGACTAGCGGGACCAGCAATGAGCAGTTCTTC
>TRBV7-2|.|.|TRBJ1-1
CASSLVRVGDEAFF
TGTGCCAGCAGCTTAGTCAGGGTGGGGGATGAAGCTTTCTTT
>TRBV6-5|.|TRBD2|TRBJ2-1
CASKRGGGNEQFF
TGTGCCAGCAAACGCGGGGGGGGGAATGAGCAGTTCTTC
>TRBV6-1|.|.|TRBJ1-2
CASSYLGFYGYTF
TGTGCCAGCAGTTATCTGGGTTTCTATGGCTACACCTTC